These 22 T cell receptor beta chains came from one sample sequenced in a study of CD4 and CD8 cells across lung adenocarcinoma regions. In TCRdb, the PCR reads were re-called with MiXCR into one record per CDR3 protein. The data show thousands of distinct CDR3 sequences, roughly 52% seen once. Sample: CD8+ T cells from the center of a lung tumor. These receptors originate from a female donor with lung adenocarcinoma. The CD4 and CD8 labels of this study may be unreliable.

In regard to this clonotype: A much larger clone differs by one base, so this may be a read error. The chain uses TRBV6-5 and TRBJ2-5, with D perhaps matching TRBD2 (5 bases). V was shortened by 2 bases and J by 11 bases, with 21 bases between the two germline ends. The CDR3 is made up of 15 amino acids. Germline CDR1 and CDR2: MNHEY and SVGAGI. The CDR3 coding sequence is TGTGCCAGCAGTTACCAACAACTAGATATCGATGAGCAGTACTTC. It encodes CASSYQQLDIDEQYF.

Sample share makes this clonotype medium-sized. The gene calls are TRBV7-6 and TRBJ1-1; D call uncertain. Germline V gene lookup returns CDR1 SGHVS and CDR2 FNYEAQ. Trimming pared 3 bases from V and 5 bases from J, leaving 10 bases between. The CDR3 contains 13 residues. The CDR3 loop reads CASSFTRRTEAFF. As DNA, the CDR3 is TGTGCCAGCAGCTTCACCAGGCGTACTGAAGCTTTCTTT. The complete variable domain, with remaining parts taken from reference TRBV7-6 and TRBJ1-1, reads GAGVSQSPRYKVTKRGQDVALRCDPISGHVSLYWYRQALGQGPEFLTYFNYEAQQDKSGLPNDRFSAERPEGSISTLTIQRTEQRDSAMYRCASSFTRRTEAFFGQGTRLTVV.

The table lists this clonotype with a count of one. The chain links TRBV10-3 to TRBJ2-3, with D maybe TRBD2 (7 bases). The tail of the sequence fits TRBJ2-7 better, so the J call may be wrong. Germline CDR1 ENHRY, CDR2 SYGVKD. CDR3 length: 15 amino acids. For the CDR3, the DNA is TGTGCCGCGGGGGAAGGGGGGCGGGGGCAAGATACGCAGTACTTC. This sequence encodes CAAGEGGRGQDTQYF.

This clonotype showed up many times. It may be a read error: a sequence one base away is much more abundant. This CDR3 is CASDPRGRYQETQFF. Here the CDR3 DNA reads TGTGCCAGCGACCCTAGGGGCAGGTACCAAGAGACCCAGTTCTTC. The rearrangement uses TRBV6-1 and TRBJ2-1; maybe TRBD1 (5 bases). CDR3 size: 15 residues. Germline lookup yields CDR1 MNHNS and CDR2 SASEGT. Trimming left V 8 bases short and J 13 bases short, with 27 bases between.

This clonotype is categorized as medium-sized (0.01 to 0.1%). The CDR3 sequence: CASSLGVRGQGTEAFF. The CDR3 DNA reads TGTGCCAGCAGCTTAGGGGTCAGGGGGCAGGGCACTGAAGCTTTCTTT. V usage is TRBV7-2 and J usage is TRBJ1-1, with TRBD1 matching over 8 bases. Losses at the gene ends were 1 base for V and 4 bases for J; bases not matched to a gene: 8. The CDR3 is made up of 16 amino acids. Germline CDR1 and CDR2: SGHTA and FQGNSA.

This clonotype rates as medium-sized. The chain couples TRBV5-5 to TRBJ1-6, with D unresolved. V was pared by 4 bases and J by 0 bases, with 11 bases between. The CDR3 is made up of 16 amino acids. CDR1 and CDR2 from the germline V gene are SGHKS and YYEKEE (reference sequence). CDR3 nucleotide sequence: TGTGCCAGCAGCCCGGGCCCTTTCTCCTATAATTCACCCCTCCACTTT. Its protein is CASSPGPFSYNSPLHF.

This clonotype appeared many times. The chain is built from TRBV7-2 and TRBJ1-1; D is unclear. Trimming cost V 3 bases and J 3 bases, with 11 bases left between them. The CDR3 has 14 residues. Germline CDR1 and CDR2: SGHTA and FQGNSA. The CDR3 coding sequence is TGTGCCAGCAGCTTGAGGGAAATGGACACTGAAGCTTTCTTT. It encodes CASSLREMDTEAFF.

The CDR3 reads CASSLQGYTF. The CDR3 coding sequence is TGTGCCAGCAGTCTACAGGGCTACACCTTC. The V and J genes are TRBV12-3 or TRBV12-4 and TRBJ1-2; D is unresolved. V was pared by 5 bases and J by 8 bases, with 6 bases between. The CDR3 sequence is 10 residues long.

The chain carries TRBV7-2 and TRBJ2-4, with D unresolved. The DNA matches TRBJ2-5 better at its end, which makes the J call doubtful. Looked up from germline, CDR1 is SGHTA and CDR2 is FQGNSA. The CDR3 has 14 residues. The chain's CDR3 is CAGPGGRDPETQYF. For the CDR3, the DNA is TGTGCCGGGCCCGGCGGCCGTGACCCAGAGACCCAGTACTTC.

Note on this clonotype: Mismatch with germline at one junction end may stem from a read error. This chain uses TRBV11-2 with TRBJ2-2; D assignment may be TRBD1 or TRBD2 (5 bases each). CDR3 size: 13 residues. In germline, CDR1 is SGHAT, CDR2 FQNNGV. CDR3 protein: CAARAGNTGALYF. For the CDR3, the DNA is TGTGCCGCACGGGCAGGGAACACCGGGGCGCTGTATTTT.

The chain combines TRBV4-1 with TRBJ1-4; 9 bases are a match to TRBD1. This CDR3 spans 15 amino acids. The V gene's germline CDR1 is MGHRA and CDR2 YSYEKL. V shed 3 bases and J 5 bases; nucleotides not matched to a gene: 4. The CDR3 loop is CASSQGDRENEKLFF. The DNA for the CDR3 is TGCGCCAGCAGCCAGGGGGACAGGGAAAATGAAAAACTGTTTTTT.

The table lists this clonotype with many counts. The gene calls are TRBV6-1 and TRBJ2-7; unclear D gene. Germline lookup yields CDR1 MNHNS and CDR2 SASEGT. The CDR3 contains 12 residues. With 5 bases removed from V and 2 bases from J, the gap between germline ends came to 7 bases. The CDR3, as DNA: TGTGCCAGCAGTAGTCCTACCTACGAGCAGTACTTC. Translating it yields CASSSPTYEQYF.

This clonotype was counted ten times or more. This chain connects TRBV5-1 to TRBJ2-1; TRBD2 matches 11 bases. Per germline, CDR1 SGHRS and CDR2 YFSETQ. V lost 4 bases to trimming and J lost 4 bases; unmatched junction nucleotides: 10. This CDR3 is built from 17 residues. The CDR3: CASSPWTSGPTYNEQFF. Written as DNA, the CDR3 is TGCGCCAGCAGCCCCTGGACTAGCGGGCCGACGTACAATGAGCAGTTCTTC.

V and J are TRBV4-3 and TRBJ2-2; D may be TRBD2 (5 bases). Trimming removed 0 bases from V and 4 bases from J, with 6 bases in between. This CDR3 has 14 amino acids. Looked up from germline, CDR1 is LGHNA and CDR2 is YSLEER. Here the CDR3 DNA reads TGCGCCAGCAGCCAAGAAGGGAGCACCGGGGAGCTGTTTTTT. Translation: CASSQEGSTGELFF.

As regards this clonotype: One end of the junction fails to match germline, which may point to a read error. The chain is built from TRBV6-1 and TRBJ2-2; D possibly matches TRBD1 or TRBD2 (7 bases each). CDR1 is MNHNS and CDR2 is SASEGT in the germline V gene. The CDR3 extends over 15 amino acids. CDR3 sequence: CASRLQGGNTGALYF. Here the CDR3 DNA reads TGTGCCAGCAGACTCCAGGGAGGGAACACAGGGGCGCTGTATTTT.

The J gene is TRBJ2-1, the V gene TRBV12-3 or TRBV12-4; the D call may be TRBD1 or TRBD2 (6 bases each). The end of the DNA fits TRBJ2-5 better, so the J call may be wrong. The CDR3 is 17 amino acids. CDR3 bases: TGTGCCAGCAGTCCGGGCTACGGGGGCCGCCACCCAGATACCCAGTACTTC. Encoded protein: CASSPGYGGRHPDTQYF.

The V and J genes are TRBV20-1 and TRBJ2-1, with D uncertain. Between the trimmed V and J ends, which lost 3 bases and 7 bases, there was a span of 7 bases. The V gene's germline CDR1 is DFQATT and CDR2 SNEGSKA (reference sequence). This CDR3 has 11 amino acids. In nucleotides, the CDR3 is TGCAGTGCTAGGGCTAAGAATGAGCAGTTCTTC. Translating it yields CSARAKNEQFF.

This clonotype was detected a few times. The rearrangement joins TRBV7-6 to TRBJ2-1; 14 bases line up with TRBD2. The length of the CDR3 is 20 residues. The V segment lost 1 base and the J segment 2 bases; nucleotides outside the gene matches: 10. CDR1 is SGHVS and CDR2 is FNYEAQ in the germline V gene. The CDR3 region has the DNA TGTGCCAGCAGCTTAGTCCCGGGACTAGCGGGAGTGGGGACCTACAATGAGCAGTTCTTC. It encodes CASSLVPGLAGVGTYNEQFF.

On this clonotype: One end of the junction does not line up with germline, which may come from a read error. This chain connects TRBV12-3 or TRBV12-4 to TRBJ2-2; D ambiguous. This CDR3 is 15 amino acids long. The CDR3 sequence is CASSLFQDLTEEQFF. The DNA for the CDR3 is TGTGCCAGCAGTTTATTCCAGGACCTAACCGAGGAGCAGTTCTTT.

The rearrangement joins TRBV7-6 to TRBJ2-3; the D call may be TRBD1 or TRBD2 (5 bases each). The CDR3 has 14 amino acids. Germline lookup yields CDR1 SGHVS and CDR2 FNYEAQ. The CDR3 DNA reads TGTGCGGGCCGCCTGGGGGTAAGCACCGGGGCGCTGTATTTT. This codes for CAGRLGVSTGALYF.

The chain couples TRBV7-2 to TRBJ2-4; no firm D call. Per germline, CDR1 SGHTA and CDR2 FQGNSA. The CDR3 consists of 12 residues. Between the trimmed V and J ends, which lost 11 bases and 10 bases, there was a span of 18 bases. CDR3 residues: CALGPDQEIQYF. As DNA, the CDR3 is TGTGCCCTAGGCCCAGACCAAGAGATTCAGTACTTC.

This clonotype occurred many times. This could be a read error, since a much larger clone is one nucleotide away. The conserved phenylalanine or tryptophan normally closing the CDR3 is absent here, so this likely arose from a read error. The chain recombines TRBV7-9 with TRBJ2-7; maybe TRBD1 (6 bases). There are 13 residues in the CDR3. From germline, CDR1 is SEHNR and CDR2 FQNEAQ (reference sequence). Trimming stripped 6 bases from V and 3 bases from J, with 12 bases between. The CDR3 region has the DNA TGTGCCAGCAGACCAGACAGGAGCTACGAGCAGTACTCC. This translates into CASRPDRSYEQYS.